This TCR beta chain was observed in a study of PD-L1 blockade in urothelial cancer. Overall study context: The authors examined blood 3 weeks (second dose) and 6 weeks after treatment start.

PCRs each included synthetic TCR analog templates spiked in. TCRdb's table, derived via immunoSEQ multiplex PCR, lists solely in-frame clones and lacks some. The sample includes 48,000 or so clones, 65% to 85% of them seen just once. The CDR3 is 17 residues long. The V gene's germline CDR1 is SGHDN and CDR2 FVKESK. Deletions cut 4 bases from V and 4 bases from J, with 17 bases between. General study points: Below-median pretreatment blood TCR clonality predicted better survival.

With regard to this clone: Its antigen is not identified.

Sample time point: peripheral blood 6 weeks after treatment start. Sample numbers ranged from 1 to 8 per patient, encompassing pretreatment and on-treatment collections. The sequencing here drew on PBMCs, taken around atezolizumab (anti-PD-L1) treatment. The receptor was derived from a man aged 65 to 85 with urothelial cancer. V gene TRBV14 combines with J gene TRBJ2-6, with D possibly matching TRBD1 (5 bases). CDR3 in amino acids: CASSPGMPRSGANVLTF. CDR3 nucleotide sequence: TGTGCCAGCAGCCCAGGGATGCCTAGATCCGGGGCCAACGTCCTGACTTTC.